The T cell receptor beta chain described here comes from a study of beta chain features in type 1 diabetes (dated by TCRdb to the late 2010s). Broadly, across the study: No differences in mean age, gender distribution, total cell number or subset yield were found between patients and healthy donors. A total of about 110 million sorted cells were examined across all samples, and the number of cells per subset was strongly correlated with RNA yield. In the study, TCRB repertoires of sorted circulating CD4+ T cell subsets from recently diagnosed type 1 diabetes patients were compared with those of matched healthy donors. Whereas all 30 or so donors provided naive and central memory subsets, regulatory and stem cell-like memory subsets were isolated from just 8 patients and about 8 healthy donors.

Each donor gave one peripheral blood draw, averaging approximately 110 mL, which was collected into heparinised tubes. Using a panel that included CD45RO, CCR7, CD25, CD127, CD95 and CD27, naive, central memory, regulatory and stem cell-like memory CD4+ T cells were sorted on a BD FACSAria II. Every sorted population had a purity above 95%. PBMCs were separated immediately by Lymphoprep density gradient centrifugation and were stained directly, without being cultured. So that batch effects would be minimized, each experiment stained and sorted samples in pairs, pairing one healthy donor with one patient. CDR1 is given as SGDLS and CDR2 as YYNGEE, both from the germline V gene. V and J are trimmed by 4 bases and 6 bases, and the gene matches miss 5 bases of the junction. From the cysteine up to the phenylalanine, the CDR3 has a length of 14 residues. Kept here is only the CDR3 DNA, which spans 42 bases and is read in frame from base 1.

All of the isolated RNA was reverse transcribed with the High Capacity cDNA Reverse Transcription Kit, so expressed TCRB transcripts were sequenced. Naive, central memory and regulatory T cell samples underwent deep immunoSEQ sequencing, averaging roughly 3.5 million total reads per sample. Sorted cells were lysed in RLT buffer, and RNA was extracted using DNase-treated RNeasy Micro or Mini kits according to cell number. Each cell subset was processed on its own to prevent cross-contamination, while patient and healthy donor samples were processed together. Using the immunoSEQ multiplex PCR, TCRB sequences were amplified from cDNA into 87-bp fragments spanning the CDR3 region. Sequencing of the amplicons was performed on the Illumina HiSeq platform. In the authors' own workflow: PCR bias was corrected computationally using synthetic template baselines, and reads within Hamming distance 2 were collapsed, with unmergeable singletons discarded. By aligning reads against IMGT, V, D and J genes, CDR3 length, and insertions or deletions at six rearrangement sites were assigned. Within each subset, clonotype counts were normalized to sorted cell number, after which true diversity and Gini coefficients were computed with the tcR R package. Repertoire sharing was quantified using the overlap coefficient calculated on TCRB nucleotide sequences. Out-of-frame TCRB sequences from naive cells were analyzed to stand in for the pre-selection repertoire. The table comes from immuneACCESS by way of TCRdb, which keeps in-frame sequences with V and J called. Part of the clones is missing from these tables; in studies checked, under half for an unresolved V gene and the rest for unknown reasons. The V and J calls and the clone size are those of that table, but D and trimming were determined from the DNA. The sample data list 200,000 to 300,000 clones, and 20% of these were observed just once. The ten most abundant clones make up approximately 0.029% of the sample.

Overall study results and their limits: At VDJ recombination sites, patients with type 1 diabetes made fewer insertions and deleted more nucleotides, a pattern implying thymic rearrangement abnormalities. Shorter templates might be favored by PCR, yet because patient and control samples were amplified and corrected together, any such skew would affect both groups equally. Naive, central memory and regulatory TCRB repertoires appeared to be more similar among patients than among healthy donors. Because small numbers of individuals were included in the HLA sub-analyses, any influence of HLA type on TCRB rearrangement was left unresolved. Type 1 diabetes patients showed a moderate but significant shortening of TCRB CDR3 length in all four CD4+ subsets. Sequencing cDNA rather than genomic DNA could over-represent highly expressing activated cells, although activation and CD3 levels did not differ between groups.

In regard to this clone: Its specific antigen is unknown. There are no base qualities to consult, and no much larger clone falls within one base.

This sequence was found in a woman aged 40 to 49 with type 1 diabetes. In this chain, TRBV9 is recombined with TRBJ2-3; TRBD1 aligns with 10 central bases. The material sequenced was naive CD4+ T cells from blood. The cell subset or site tag for this specimen amounts to: true naive CD4+ T cells. The DNA sequence is TGTGCCAGCAGCCCCGGACAGGGGGTGGATACGCAGTATTTT. It codes for CASSPGQGVDTQYF. The reference TRBV9 and TRBJ2-3 proteins fill in what lies around the CDR3, so the full variable domain reads DSGVTQTPKHLITATGQRVTLRCSPRSGDLSVYWYQQSLDQGLQFLIQYYNGEERAKGNILERFSAQQFPDLHSELNLSSLELGDSALYFCASSPGQGVDTQYFGPGTRLTVL.